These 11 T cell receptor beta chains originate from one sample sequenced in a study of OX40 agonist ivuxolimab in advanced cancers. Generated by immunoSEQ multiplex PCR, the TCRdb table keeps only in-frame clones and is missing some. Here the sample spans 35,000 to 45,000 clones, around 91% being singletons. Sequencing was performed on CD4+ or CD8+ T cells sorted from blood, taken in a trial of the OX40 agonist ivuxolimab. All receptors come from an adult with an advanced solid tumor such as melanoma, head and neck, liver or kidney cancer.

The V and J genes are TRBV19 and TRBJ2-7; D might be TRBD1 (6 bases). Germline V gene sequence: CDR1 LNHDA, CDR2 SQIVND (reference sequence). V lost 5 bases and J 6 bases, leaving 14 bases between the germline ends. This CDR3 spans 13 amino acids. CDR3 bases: TGTGCCAGTAGTCCCTCTTGGACAGTCGAGCAGTACTTC. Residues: CASSPSWTVEQYF. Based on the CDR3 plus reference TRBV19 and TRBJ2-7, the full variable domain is DGGITQSPKYLFRKEGQNVTLSCEQNLNHDAMYWYRQDPGQGLRLIYYSQIVNDFQKGDIAEGYSVSREKKESFPLTVTSAQKNPTAFYLCASSPSWTVEQYFGPGTRLTVT.

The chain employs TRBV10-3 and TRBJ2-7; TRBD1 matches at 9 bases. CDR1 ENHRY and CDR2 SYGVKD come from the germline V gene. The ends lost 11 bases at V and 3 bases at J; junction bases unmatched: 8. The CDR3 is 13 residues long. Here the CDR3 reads CAASPTGGYEQYF. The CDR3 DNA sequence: TGTGCCGCCTCACCGACAGGGGGCTACGAGCAGTACTTC.

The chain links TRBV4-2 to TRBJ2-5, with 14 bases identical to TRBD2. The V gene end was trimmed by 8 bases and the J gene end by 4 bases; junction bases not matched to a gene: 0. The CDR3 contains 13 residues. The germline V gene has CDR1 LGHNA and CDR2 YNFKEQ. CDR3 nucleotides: TGTGCCAGCGGGACTAGCGGGGGAGAGACCCAGTACTTC. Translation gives CASGTSGGETQYF.

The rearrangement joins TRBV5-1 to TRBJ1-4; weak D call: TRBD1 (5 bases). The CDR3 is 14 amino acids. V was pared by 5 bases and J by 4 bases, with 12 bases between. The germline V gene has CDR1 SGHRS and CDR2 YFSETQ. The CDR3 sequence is CASSSGPNNEKLFF. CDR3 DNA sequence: TGCGCCAGCAGTTCGGGACCTAATAATGAAAAACTGTTTTTT.

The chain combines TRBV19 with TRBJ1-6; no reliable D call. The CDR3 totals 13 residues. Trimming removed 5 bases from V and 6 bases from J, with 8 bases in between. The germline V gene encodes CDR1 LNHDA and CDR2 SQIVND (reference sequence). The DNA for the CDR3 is TGTGCCAGTAGTTTGGGGATTAATTCACCCCTCCACTTT. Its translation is CASSLGINSPLHF.

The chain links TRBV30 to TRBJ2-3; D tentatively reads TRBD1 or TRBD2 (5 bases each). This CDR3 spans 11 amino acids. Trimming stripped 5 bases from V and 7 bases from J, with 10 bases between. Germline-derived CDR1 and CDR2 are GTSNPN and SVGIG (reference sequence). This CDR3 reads CAWGDLNTQYF. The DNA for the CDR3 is TGTGCCTGGGGGGACCTTAATACGCAGTATTTT.

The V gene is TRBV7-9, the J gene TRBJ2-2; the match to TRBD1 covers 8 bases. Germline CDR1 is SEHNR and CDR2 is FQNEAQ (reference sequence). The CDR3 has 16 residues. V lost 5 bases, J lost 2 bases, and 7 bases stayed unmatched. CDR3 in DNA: TGTGCCAGCAGCCTCGGACAGGGAAGCAACACCGGGGAGCTGTTTTTT. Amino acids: CASSLGQGSNTGELFF. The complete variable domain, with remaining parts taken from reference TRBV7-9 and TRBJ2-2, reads DTGVSQNPRHKITKRGQNVTFRCDPISEHNRLYWYRQTLGQGPEFLTYFQNEAQLEKSRLLSDRFSAERPKGSFSTLEIQRTEQGDSAMYLCASSLGQGSNTGELFFGEGSRLTVL.

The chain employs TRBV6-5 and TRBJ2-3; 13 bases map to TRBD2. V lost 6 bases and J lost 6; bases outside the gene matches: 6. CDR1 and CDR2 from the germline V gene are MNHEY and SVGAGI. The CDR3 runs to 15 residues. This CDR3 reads CASRRTSGSFDTQYF. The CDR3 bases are TGTGCCAGCAGGCGGACTAGCGGGAGTTTCGATACGCAGTATTTT.

The CDR3 DNA is TGTGCCTGGGGGCGAGGGAACACCGGGGAGCTGTTTTTT. This codes for CAWGRGNTGELFF. This chain connects TRBV30 to TRBJ2-2; no definite D call. V was pared by 5 bases and J by 1 base, with 8 bases between. This CDR3 has 13 residues. From germline, CDR1 is GTSNPN and CDR2 SVGIG (reference sequence). Variable domain in full (rest from reference TRBV30 and TRBJ2-2): SQTIHQWPATLVQPVGSPLSLECTVEGTSNPNLYWYRQAAGRGLQLLFYSVGIGQISSEVPQNLSASRPQDRQFILSSKKLLLSDSGFYLCAWGRGNTGELFFGEGSRLTVL.

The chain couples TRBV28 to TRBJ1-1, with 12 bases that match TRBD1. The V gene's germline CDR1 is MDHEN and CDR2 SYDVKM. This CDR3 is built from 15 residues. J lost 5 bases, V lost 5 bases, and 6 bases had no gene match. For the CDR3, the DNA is TGTGCCAGCAGTGGGGACAGGGGGCTTGGGACTGAAGCTTTCTTT. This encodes CASSGDRGLGTEAFF.

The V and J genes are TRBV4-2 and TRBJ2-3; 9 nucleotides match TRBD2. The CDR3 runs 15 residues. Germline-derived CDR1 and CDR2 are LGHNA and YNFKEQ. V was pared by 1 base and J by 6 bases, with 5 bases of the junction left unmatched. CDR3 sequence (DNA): TGTGCCAGCAGCCAAGGCGGGGGGGTCCGCGATACGCAGTATTTT. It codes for CASSQGGGVRDTQYF.